A single sample gave rise to the 2 T cell receptor beta chains below, sequenced in a study of blood T cell repertoires in COVID-19. Sequenced by immunoSEQ multiplex PCR; TCRdb stores in-frame clones only, minus some. The sample comprises 200,000 to 250,000 clones, about nine tenths of which are singletons, and over 1% rests with the top ten. The sequencing input was PBMCs or T cells enriched from blood (not recorded which). The receptors were gathered from a man aged 25 to 40 who had recovered from COVID-19.

CDR3 residues: CASSLSRDRVPEQYF. DNA of the CDR3: TGTGCCAGCAGCTTAAGCCGGGACAGGGTCCCCGAGCAGTACTTC. The V call is TRBV7-2, the J call TRBJ2-7, with TRBD1 identical over 9 bases. The CDR3 length is 15 residues. Per the germline V gene, CDR1 is SGHTA and CDR2 is FQGNSA. V was pared by 2 bases and J by 6 bases, with 8 bases of the junction left unmatched.

The J gene is TRBJ2-3, the V gene TRBV11-3; 10 bases fit TRBD1. Looked up from germline, CDR1 is SGHNT and CDR2 is YENEEA. This CDR3 is 16 amino acids long. V lost 3 bases to trimming and J lost 4 bases; unmatched junction nucleotides: 7. The CDR3 DNA follows: TGTGCCAGCAGCTTCGGGACAGGGGAGGGGGCAGATACGCAGTATTTT. Protein product: CASSFGTGEGADTQYF.